The 20 T cell receptor beta chains below were found in one sample sequenced in a study of Tregs in tolerant kidney transplant recipients. Generated by immunoSEQ multiplex PCR, the TCRdb table keeps only in-frame clones and is missing some. The sample includes over 50,000 clones, around 85% of them seen just once. The material was Tregs from blood, obtained before the transplant. These receptors originate from a human donor who received a combined kidney and bone marrow transplant.

V usage is TRBV5-8 and J usage is TRBJ2-3, with TRBD2 matching over 10 bases. The CDR3 covers 15 residues. Trimming took 4 bases from V and 2 from J; bases not matched to a gene: 4. In germline, CDR1 is SGHTS, CDR2 YDEGEE. The DNA of the CDR3 is TGTGCCAGCAGCGCGGGACTAGCGTTCACAGATACGCAGTATTTT. Its protein product is CASSAGLAFTDTQYF.

J is TRBJ1-2 and V is TRBV11-2; 8 bases fit TRBD1. CDR1 is SGHAT, CDR2 FQNNGV, per germline. With 5 bases clipped from V and 8 bases from J, the junction kept 13 bases outside the gene matches. The CDR3 is 15 amino acids. The CDR3 DNA reads TGTGCCAGCAGCCCAGGAGGCCCCGGACAGGGCGGCTACACCTTC. Amino acid sequence: CASSPGGPGQGGYTF.

This clone was recorded once. The chain couples TRBV5-1 to TRBJ2-1; 8 positions match TRBD1. This CDR3 comprises 15 residues. Germline V gene sequence: CDR1 SGHRS, CDR2 YFSETQ. Unmatched junction bases numbered 6, after V lost 0 bases and J lost 7 bases. CDR3 protein: CASSLAGQEWNEQFF. The CDR3 region has the DNA TGCGCCAGCAGCTTGGCGGGACAGGAATGGAATGAGCAGTTCTTC.

This clone was counted once. The chain couples TRBV5-4 to TRBJ1-2, with 7 bases identical to TRBD1. Germline V gene data show CDR1 as SGHNT and CDR2 as YYREEE (reference sequence). With V trimmed by 1 base and J by 4 bases, 7 bases remained unmatched. The CDR3 length is 15 residues. The CDR3 spells CASSLNIGTAYGYTF. The DNA of the CDR3 is TGTGCCAGCAGCTTGAATATCGGGACAGCCTATGGCTACACCTTC. Combining the CDR3 with reference TRBV5-4 and TRBJ1-2 gives the whole variable domain ETGVTQSPTHLIKTRGQQVTLRCSSQSGHNTVSWYQQALGQGPQFIFQYYREEENGRGNFPPRFSGLQFPNYSSELNVNALELDDSALYLCASSLNIGTAYGYTFGSGTRLTVV.

This clone was seen a single time. The chain has TRBV11-2 and TRBJ2-5, with 7 bases lining up with TRBD2. Germline-derived CDR1 and CDR2 are SGHAT and FQNNGV. This CDR3 is 16 amino acids long. V dropped 4 bases and J dropped 4; count of bases not matched to a gene: 12. CDR3 in DNA: TGTGCCAGCAGCTATTCCCTGAGCGGGGCCACAGAGACCCAGTACTTC. Its translation: CASSYSLSGATETQYF. The whole variable domain, filled in from reference TRBV11-2 and TRBJ2-5, reads EAGVAQSPRYKIIEKRQSVAFWCNPISGHATLYWYQQILGQGPKLLIQFQNNGVVDDSQLPKDRFSAERLKGVDSTLKIQPAKLEDSAVYLCASSYSLSGATETQYFGPGTRLLVL.

The chain is built from TRBV19 and TRBJ1-1, with TRBD1 matching over 8 bases. CDR1 is LNHDA and CDR2 is SQIVND in the germline V gene (reference sequence). Trimming removed 2 bases from V and 1 base from J; junction bases left unmatched: 0. The CDR3 length is 14 residues. The CDR3 region is CASSIQGANTEAFF. In nucleotides, the CDR3 is TGTGCCAGTAGTATACAGGGGGCGAACACTGAAGCTTTCTTT.

This rearrangement joins TRBV5-1 to TRBJ2-3; D ambiguous. Trimming removed 7 bases from V and 2 bases from J, with 5 bases in between. Germline assignment: CDR1 SGHRS and CDR2 YFSETQ. The CDR3 loop spans 11 amino acids. As DNA, the CDR3 is TGCGCCAGCCAAACCACAGATACGCAGTATTTT. Protein sequence: CASQTTDTQYF.

The rearrangement uses TRBV6-5 and TRBJ1-4; the D gene is possibly TRBD1 (5 bases). Germline CDR1 MNHEY, CDR2 SVGAGI. CDR3 length: 13 amino acids. V was shortened by 6 bases and J by 8 bases, with 13 bases between the two germline ends. CDR3 DNA: TGTGCCAGCAGCCACTTGGGGGGAGAAAAACTGTTTTTT. It translates to CASSHLGGEKLFF.

This chain uses TRBV7-9 with TRBJ1-2, with a weak D call TRBD1 (5 bases). The CDR3 extends over 19 amino acids. The germline V gene encodes CDR1 SEHNR and CDR2 FQNEAQ (reference sequence). V was cut by 4 bases and J by 1 base, with 25 bases left in between. The DNA of the CDR3 is TGTGCCAGCAGCTCCCTTAGGGCCGTCGGCGGGGACCTTAACTATGGCTACACCTTC. Translated: CASSSLRAVGGDLNYGYTF. The whole variable domain, remainder taken from reference TRBV7-9 and TRBJ1-2, is DTGVSQNPRHKITKRGQNVTFRCDPISEHNRLYWYRQTLGQGPEFLTYFQNEAQLEKSRLLSDRFSAERPKGSFSTLEIQRTEQGDSAMYLCASSSLRAVGGDLNYGYTFGSGTRLTVV.

The chain joins TRBV11-2 to TRBJ2-5; D uncertain. The CDR3 runs to 14 residues. Germline-derived CDR1 and CDR2 are SGHAT and FQNNGV. Between the trimmed V and J ends, which lost 2 bases and 0 bases, there was a span of 7 bases. In DNA, the CDR3 is TGTGCCAGCAGCTTAAATGGGTACCAAGAGACCCAGTACTTC. It specifies CASSLNGYQETQYF.

The J gene is TRBJ1-5, the V gene TRBV19, with TRBD1 matching over 7 bases. The CDR3 consists of 14 residues. In germline, CDR1 is LNHDA, CDR2 SQIVND (reference sequence). The V segment lost 4 bases and the J segment 2 bases; nucleotides outside the gene matches: 2. CDR3: CASSTGQGNQPQHF. For the CDR3, the DNA is TGTGCCAGTAGTACCGGACAGGGCAATCAGCCCCAGCATTTT.

This rearrangement joins TRBV19 to TRBJ1-1; D perhaps matches TRBD1 (5 bases). The CDR3 is 16 amino acids. Germline V gives CDR1 LNHDA, CDR2 SQIVND (reference sequence). Trimming pared 7 bases from V and 0 bases from J, leaving 18 bases between. CDR3 in DNA: TGTGCCAGTAAAGCTTTGGGGGGTCGCGTGAACACTGAAGCTTTCTTT. It encodes CASKALGGRVNTEAFF.

The gene calls are TRBV15 and TRBJ2-7; no clear D. Germline V CDR1 and CDR2: LNHNV, YYDKDF (reference sequence). The CDR3 has 15 residues. V was trimmed by 4 bases and J by 1 base, leaving 14 bases between them. The CDR3 sequence is CATSIEAVTSYEQYF. CDR3 in DNA: TGTGCCACCAGCATTGAGGCGGTGACTTCCTACGAGCAGTACTTC.

The CDR3: CASHSQGLGEQYF. CDR3 coding DNA: TGTGCCTCCCACTCACAGGGATTAGGCGAGCAGTACTTC. The rearrangement links TRBV6-5 to TRBJ2-7; perhaps TRBD1 as D (6 bases). The V end lost 11 bases, the J end lost 6 bases, and 20 bases lay between the germline ends. The CDR3 extends over 13 amino acids. Germline CDR1 reads MNHEY; CDR2 reads SVGAGI.

The rearrangement links TRBV2 to TRBJ2-2; a possible D gene is TRBD1 (6 bases). The V and J ends lost 6 bases and 1 base respectively, with 12 bases between them. The CDR3 spans 15 residues. Germline lookup yields CDR1 SNHLY and CDR2 FYNNEI. CDR3 bases: TGTGCCAGCAGAGCAGGGGAAGGGAACACCGGGGAGCTGTTTTTT. Protein sequence: CASRAGEGNTGELFF.

V and J are TRBV29-1 and TRBJ1-2, with 7 bases lining up with TRBD1. The CDR3 spans 14 residues. The germline CDR1 and CDR2 sequences are SQVTM and ANQGSEA. The junction had 6 bases not matched to a gene; V was cut back by 4 bases and J by 1 base. In nucleotides, the CDR3 is TGCAGCGTTGGGAGGGGGCACGTTAACTATGGCTACACCTTC. This gives the protein CSVGRGHVNYGYTF.

The chain links TRBV5-1 to TRBJ2-7; D is ambiguous. The CDR3 sequence is 12 residues long. Germline V gene lookup returns CDR1 SGHRS and CDR2 YFSETQ. V lost 4 bases to trimming and J lost 6 bases, with 11 bases between them. The CDR3 DNA sequence: TGCGCCAGCAGCGGAGACTCAACCGAGCAGTACTTC. Amino acids: CASSGDSTEQYF.

Regarding this clone: Other DNA sequences of this sample code for an identical CDR3. V gene TRBV15 combines with J gene TRBJ1-5; D gene unclear. Trimming took 5 bases from V and 5 from J, leaving 10 bases between them. CDR3 length: 13 amino acids. Germline V CDR1 and CDR2: LNHNV, YYDKDF (reference sequence). The CDR3 is CATSVYQYQPQHF. CDR3 nucleotide sequence: TGTGCCACCAGCGTATATCAGTATCAGCCCCAGCATTTT. Looking up the rest from reference TRBV15 and TRBJ1-5 gives the full variable domain: DAMVIQNPRYQVTQFGKPVTLSCSQTLNHNVMYWYQQKSSQAPKLLFHYYDKDFNNEADTPDNFQSRRPNTSFCFLDIRSPGLGDTAMYLCATSVYQYQPQHFGDGTRLSIL.

The chain combines TRBV28 with TRBJ1-5, with TRBD1 as a possible D gene (5 bases). The germline V gene has CDR1 MDHEN and CDR2 SYDVKM. CDR3 size: 12 residues. The V and J ends lost 8 bases and 11 bases respectively, with 16 bases between them. DNA for the CDR3: TGTGCCAGCGTTACCGGGGGGTGGGCCCAGCATTTT. Residues: CASVTGGWAQHF. The full variable domain, with the rest looked up from reference TRBV28 and TRBJ1-5, is DVKVTQSSRYLVKRTGEKVFLECVQDMDHENMFWYRQDPGLGLRLIYFSYDVKMKEKGDIPEGYSVSREKKERFSLILESASTNQTSMYLCASVTGGWAQHFGDGTRLSIL.

This rearrangement joins TRBV6-1 to TRBJ2-1, with 7 bases that match TRBD2. The junction had 13 bases not matched to a gene; V was cut back by 11 bases and J by 3 bases. The CDR3 extends over 15 amino acids. Germline assignment: CDR1 MNHNS and CDR2 SASEGT. CDR3 DNA sequence: TGTGCCGGAGGGAGGGCCGGCTACAGCTACAATGAGCAGTTCTTC. Its protein is CAGGRAGYSYNEQFF.